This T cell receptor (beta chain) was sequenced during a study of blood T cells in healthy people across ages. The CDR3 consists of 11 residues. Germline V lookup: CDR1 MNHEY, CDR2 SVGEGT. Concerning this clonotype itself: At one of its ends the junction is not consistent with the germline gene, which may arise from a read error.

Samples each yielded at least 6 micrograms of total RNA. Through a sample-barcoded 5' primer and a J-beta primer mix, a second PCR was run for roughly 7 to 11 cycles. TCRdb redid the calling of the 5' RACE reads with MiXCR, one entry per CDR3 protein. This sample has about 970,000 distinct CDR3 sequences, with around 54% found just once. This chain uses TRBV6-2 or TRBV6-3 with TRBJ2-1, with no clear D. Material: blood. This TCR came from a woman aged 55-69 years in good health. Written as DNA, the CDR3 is TGTGCCACCTCCTCCCACAATGAGCAGTTCTTC. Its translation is CATSSHNEQFF.